This TCR beta chain comes out of a study of blood T cell repertoires in COVID-19. Study-level background: Both acute and convalescent COVID-19 samples were obtained from the United States, Italy and Spain. Sample material is recorded as cDNA or gDNA derived from T cells, B-cell-depleted T cells, or PBMCs.

Original analysis: Reference gene primer amplification gave nucleated cell count estimates. This table comes from immunoSEQ multiplex PCR, and its TCRdb copy is limited to in-frame clones, with some not included. From that table come the V and J calls and clone size; the DNA was used to work out D and trimming. There are roughly 200,000 clones in the sample; roughly 84% occur only once, and roughly 4.5% lies in the top ten. The CDR3 length is 16 residues. V shed 2 bases and J 6 bases; nucleotides not matched to a gene: 8. The germline V gene encodes CDR1 LNHNV and CDR2 YYDKDF (reference sequence). The receptor comes from a woman at least 80 years old with acute or convalescent COVID-19. This chain links TRBV15 with TRBJ1-3; TRBD1 agrees at 9 bases. Sequenced material: peripheral blood. The CDR3 loop reads CATSRLGQGRENTIYF. The CDR3 nucleotides are TGTGCCACCAGCAGACTCGGACAGGGGAGGGAAAACACCATATATTTT.